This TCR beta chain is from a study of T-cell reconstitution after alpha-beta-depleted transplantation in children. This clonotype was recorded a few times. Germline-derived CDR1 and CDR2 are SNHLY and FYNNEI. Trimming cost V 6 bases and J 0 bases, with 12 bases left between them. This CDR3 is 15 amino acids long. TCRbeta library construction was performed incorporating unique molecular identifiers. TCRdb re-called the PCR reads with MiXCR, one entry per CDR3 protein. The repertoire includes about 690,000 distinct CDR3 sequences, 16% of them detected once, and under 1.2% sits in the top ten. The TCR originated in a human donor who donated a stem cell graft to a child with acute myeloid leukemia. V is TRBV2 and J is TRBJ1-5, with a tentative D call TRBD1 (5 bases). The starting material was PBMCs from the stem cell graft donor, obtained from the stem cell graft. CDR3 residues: CASRGEKTSNQPQHF. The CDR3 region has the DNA TGTGCCAGCAGGGGGGAGAAGACTAGCAATCAGCCCCAGCATTTT.